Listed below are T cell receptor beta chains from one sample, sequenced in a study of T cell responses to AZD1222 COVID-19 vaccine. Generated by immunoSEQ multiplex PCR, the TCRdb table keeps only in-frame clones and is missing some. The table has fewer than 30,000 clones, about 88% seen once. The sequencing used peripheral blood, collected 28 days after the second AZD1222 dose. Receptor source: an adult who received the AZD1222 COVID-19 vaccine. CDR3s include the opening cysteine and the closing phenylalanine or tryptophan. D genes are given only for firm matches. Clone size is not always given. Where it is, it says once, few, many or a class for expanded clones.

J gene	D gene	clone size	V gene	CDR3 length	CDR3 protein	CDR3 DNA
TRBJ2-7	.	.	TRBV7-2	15	CASSLGSPGTYEQYF	TGTGCCAGCAGCTTAGGGTCACCAGGCACCTACGAGCAGTACTTC
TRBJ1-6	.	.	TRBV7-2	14	CASSLFVGNSPLHF	TGTGCCAGCAGCTTATTTGTGGGTAATTCACCCCTCCACTTT
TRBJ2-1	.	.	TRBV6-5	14	CASSPRTNYNEQFF	TGTGCCAGCAGCCCCCGGACTAACTACAATGAGCAGTTCTTC
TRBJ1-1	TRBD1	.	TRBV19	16	CASSTYRQGADTEAFF	TGTGCCAGTAGTACGTACCGACAGGGGGCGGACACTGAAGCTTTCTTT
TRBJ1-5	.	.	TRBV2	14	CASSESSRDQPQHF	TGTGCCAGCAGTGAATCGTCCCGGGATCAGCCCCAGCATTTT
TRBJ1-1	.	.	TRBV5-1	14	CASSSDGLNTEAFF	TGCGCCAGCAGCTCGGACGGACTGAACACTGAAGCTTTCTTT
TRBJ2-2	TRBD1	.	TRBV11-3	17	CASSLDHWTGETGELFF	TGTGCCAGCAGCTTAGATCACTGGACAGGGGAAACCGGGGAGCTGTTTTTT
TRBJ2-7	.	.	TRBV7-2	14	CASIGQGSSYEQYF	TGTGCCAGCATTGGGCAGGGCAGCTCCTACGAGCAGTACTTC
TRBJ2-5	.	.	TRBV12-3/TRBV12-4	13	CASSTRDQETQYF	TGTGCCAGCAGTACCAGGGACCAAGAGACCCAGTACTTC
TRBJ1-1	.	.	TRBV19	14	CASTQQGSNTEAFF	TGTGCCAGTACCCAACAGGGAAGTAACACTGAAGCTTTCTTT
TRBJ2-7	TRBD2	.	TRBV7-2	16	CASRYSGSWGSYEQYF	TGTGCCAGCAGGTATAGCGGGAGCTGGGGTTCCTACGAGCAGTACTTC
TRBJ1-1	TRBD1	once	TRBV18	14	CASSPGDRRSEAFF	TGTGCCAGCTCACCGGGGGACAGAAGATCTGAAGCTTTCTTT
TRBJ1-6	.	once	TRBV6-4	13	CASSDSSRSPLHF	TGTGCCAGCAGTGACTCCTCTAGGTCACCCCTCCACTTT
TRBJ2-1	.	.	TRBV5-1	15	CASSLGTAPGNEQFF	TGCGCCAGCAGCTTGGGAACAGCTCCAGGAAATGAGCAGTTCTTC
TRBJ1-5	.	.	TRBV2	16	CASGLTGAYSNQPQHF	TGTGCCAGCGGTCTAACGGGAGCTTATAGCAATCAGCCCCAGCATTTT
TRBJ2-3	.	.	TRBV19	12	CASSPTTDTQYF	TGTGCCAGTAGCCCAACCACAGATACGCAGTATTTT
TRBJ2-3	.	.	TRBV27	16	CASSSRPLSRVDTQYF	TGTGCCAGCAGTAGCCGACCCCTCTCACGGGTAGATACGCAGTATTTT
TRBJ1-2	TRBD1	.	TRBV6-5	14	CASSLSQGAYGYTF	TGTGCCAGCAGTTTAAGCCAGGGGGCCTATGGCTACACCTTC
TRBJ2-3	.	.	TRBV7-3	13	CASSSYIGDTQYF	TGTGCCAGCAGCTCGTATATCGGAGATACGCAGTATTTT
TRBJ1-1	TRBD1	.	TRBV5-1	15	CASSLTGALPTEAFF	TGCGCCAGCAGTCTGACAGGGGCTCTCCCTACTGAAGCTTTCTTT
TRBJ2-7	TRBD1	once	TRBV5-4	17	CASSLGQGRTGVYEQYF	TGTGCCAGCAGCTTAGGACAGGGGCGGACCGGGGTCTACGAGCAGTACTTC
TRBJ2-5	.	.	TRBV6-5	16	CASSYSRGYYVETQYF	TGTGCCAGCAGTTACTCGAGAGGATACTACGTGGAGACCCAGTACTTC
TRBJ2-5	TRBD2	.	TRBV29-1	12	CSVEGGGETQYF	TGCAGCGTTGAAGGGGGAGGGGAGACCCAGTACTTC
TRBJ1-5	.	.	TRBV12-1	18	CASSLTPTGNYSNQPQHF	TGTGCCAGCAGCCTAACCCCGACAGGGAACTATAGCAATCAGCCCCAGCATTTT
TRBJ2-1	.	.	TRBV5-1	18	CASSSEEGTKTSYNEQFF	TGCGCCAGCAGCTCCGAAGAGGGTACCAAAACAAGCTACAATGAGCAGTTCTTC
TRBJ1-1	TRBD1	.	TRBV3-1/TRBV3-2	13	CASSPTGRNEAFF	TGTGCCAGCAGTCCGACAGGGAGAAATGAAGCTTTCTTT
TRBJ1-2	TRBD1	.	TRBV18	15	CASSPLDRVNYGYTF	TGTGCCAGCTCACCCTTGGACAGGGTAAACTATGGCTACACCTTC
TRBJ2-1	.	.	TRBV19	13	CASTPGLRNEQFF	TGTGCCAGTACCCCGGGCCTGCGGAATGAGCAGTTCTTC
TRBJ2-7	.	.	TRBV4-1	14	CASSQVWGFYEQYF	TGCGCCAGCAGCCAAGTTTGGGGGTTCTACGAGCAGTACTTC
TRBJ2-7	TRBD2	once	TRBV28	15	CASSLPGGPSYEQYF	TGTGCCAGCAGTTTACCGGGGGGACCGTCCTACGAGCAGTACTTC
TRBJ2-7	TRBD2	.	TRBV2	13	CASRSGTHYEQYF	TGTGCCAGCAGGAGCGGGACCCACTACGAGCAGTACTTC
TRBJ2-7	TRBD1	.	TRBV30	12	CAWSRQGHEQYF	TGTGCCTGGAGTAGACAGGGCCACGAGCAGTACTTC
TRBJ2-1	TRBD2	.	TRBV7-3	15	CASSITSGSYNEQFF	TGTGCCAGCAGCATAACTAGCGGGAGTTACAATGAGCAGTTCTTC
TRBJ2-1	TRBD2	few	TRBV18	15	CASSAGTSSYNEQFF	TGTGCCAGCTCAGCCGGGACTAGCAGTTACAATGAGCAGTTCTTC
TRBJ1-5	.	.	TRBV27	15	CASSFTPYSNQPQHF	TGTGCCAGCAGTTTTACGCCTTATAGCAATCAGCCCCAGCATTTT
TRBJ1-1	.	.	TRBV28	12	CASSSTVTEAFF	TGTGCCAGCAGTTCGACAGTTACTGAAGCTTTCTTT
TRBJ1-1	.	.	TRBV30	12	CAWDRLDTEAFF	TGTGCCTGGGACAGGCTAGACACTGAAGCTTTCTTT
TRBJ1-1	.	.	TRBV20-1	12	CSASGPLRAAFF	TGCAGTGCTAGTGGCCCCCTCCGGGCGGCTTTCTTT
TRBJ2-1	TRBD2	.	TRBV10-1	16	CASRGEGSGSRDEQFF	TGCGCCAGCAGGGGGGAGGGTAGCGGGAGTCGGGATGAGCAGTTCTTC
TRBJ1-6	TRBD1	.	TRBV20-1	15	CSASPGTAYNSPLHF	TGCAGTGCTAGTCCCGGGACAGCGTATAATTCACCCCTCCACTTT
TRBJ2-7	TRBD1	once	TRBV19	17	CASSSPNADRGRHEQYF	TGTGCCAGCTCCTCCCCAAACGCGGACAGGGGGAGGCACGAGCAGTACTTC
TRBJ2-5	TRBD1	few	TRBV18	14	CASSPTGSQETQYF	TGTGCCAGCTCACCGACAGGGTCCCAAGAGACCCAGTACTTC
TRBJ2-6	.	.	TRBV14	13	CASSQGGANVLTF	TGTGCCAGCAGCCAAGGTGGGGCCAACGTCCTGACTTTC
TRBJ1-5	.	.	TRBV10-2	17	CASSEVRGGYSNQPQHF	TGCGCCAGCAGTGAGGTCAGGGGAGGTTATAGCAATCAGCCCCAGCATTTT
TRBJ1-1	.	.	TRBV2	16	CASSEPDFGARTEAFF	TGTGCCAGCAGTGAACCGGATTTTGGGGCGCGAACTGAAGCTTTCTTT
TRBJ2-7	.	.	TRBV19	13	CASSLEDSGEQYF	TGTGCCAGTAGTCTAGAAGACAGCGGCGAGCAGTACTTC
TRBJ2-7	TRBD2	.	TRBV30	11	CCLGRGLEQYF	TGCTGCCTGGGGAGGGGACTCGAGCAGTACTTC
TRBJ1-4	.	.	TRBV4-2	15	CASSQDRGAVGKLFF	TGTGCCAGCAGCCAAGATCGGGGGGCGGTGGGAAAACTGTTTTTT
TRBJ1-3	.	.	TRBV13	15	CASSTQRNSGNTIYF	TGTGCCAGCAGCACGCAGAGAAACTCTGGAAACACCATATATTTT
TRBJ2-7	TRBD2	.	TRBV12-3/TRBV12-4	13	CASRLSGAYEQYF	TGTGCCAGCAGATTAAGCGGGGCTTACGAGCAGTACTTC
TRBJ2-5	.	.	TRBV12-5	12	CASGVLEETQYF	TGTGCTAGTGGGGTACTTGAAGAGACCCAGTACTTC
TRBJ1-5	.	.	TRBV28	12	CASSLWQQPQHF	TGTGCCAGCAGTTTATGGCAGCAGCCCCAGCATTTT
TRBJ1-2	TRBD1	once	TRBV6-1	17	CASSELQGGRDVYGYTF	TGTGCCAGCAGTGAACTTCAGGGGGGCAGGGATGTCTATGGCTACACCTTC
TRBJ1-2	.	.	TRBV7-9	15	CASSRLQGGDYGYTF	TGTGCCAGCAGCCGACTACAGGGTGGGGACTATGGCTACACCTTC
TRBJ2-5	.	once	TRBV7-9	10	CASSQETQYF	TGTGCCAGCAGCCAAGAGACCCAGTACTTC
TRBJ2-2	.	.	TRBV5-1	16	CASSPGGGGDTGELFF	TGCGCCAGCAGCCCAGGAGGGGGTGGGGACACCGGGGAGCTGTTTTTT
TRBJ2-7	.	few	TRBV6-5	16	CASSYGGTGGTYEQYF	TGTGCCAGCAGTTACGGTGGGACTGGAGGCACCTACGAGCAGTACTTC
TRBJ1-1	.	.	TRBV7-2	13	CASSFGLNTEAFF	TGTGCCAGCAGCTTTGGTCTGAACACTGAAGCTTTCTTT
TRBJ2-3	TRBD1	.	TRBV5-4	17	CASSPQGAQPVTDTQYF	TGTGCCAGCAGCCCACAGGGGGCGCAGCCGGTCACAGATACGCAGTATTTT